These T cell receptor beta chains were read from a single sample in a study of T-cell reconstitution after alpha-beta-depleted transplantation in children. TCRdb called the PCR reads again in MiXCR, with one record for every CDR3 protein. Of around 600,000 distinct CDR3 sequences in the sample, 23% were seen once. The source was PBMCs, mostly from graft donor cells, collected 360 days after TCRalphabeta/CD19-depleted stem cell transplant. Receptor source: a boy under three years old who had a stem cell transplant for acute myeloid leukemia, so the T cells may come from the graft donor. Each CDR3 is given with its conserved first and last residue. The D gene is left open where the match is weak. Size is stated for part of the rows, as once, few or many counts, or as a class when the clone is expanded.

D gene: TRBD2
clone size: few
V gene: TRBV10-2
J gene: TRBJ2-5
CDR3 protein: CASRLAGGEDETQYF
CDR3 DNA: TGCGCCAGCCGACTAGCGGGAGGGGAGGATGAGACCCAGTACTTC

D gene: .
clone size: .
V gene: TRBV7-2
J gene: TRBJ1-3
CDR3 protein: CASSLGIRPGENTIYF
CDR3 DNA: TGTGCCAGCAGCTTAGGTATCCGACCCGGCGAAAACACCATATATTTT

D gene: .
clone size: many
V gene: TRBV7-8
J gene: TRBJ2-1
CDR3 protein: CASSLVRGPSDEQFF
CDR3 DNA: TGTGCCAGCAGCTTAGTACGGGGCCCGTCCGATGAGCAGTTCTTC

D gene: .
clone size: many
V gene: TRBV12-3/TRBV12-4
J gene: TRBJ2-2
CDR3 protein: CASSLVDTGELFF
CDR3 DNA: TGTGCCAGCAGTTTAGTAGATACCGGGGAGCTGTTTTTT

D gene: .
clone size: many
V gene: TRBV12-3/TRBV12-4
J gene: TRBJ1-5
CDR3 protein: CASSPTEGNQPQHF
CDR3 DNA: TGTGCCAGCAGTCCGACAGAGGGCAATCAGCCCCAGCATTTT

D gene: .
clone size: .
V gene: TRBV27
J gene: TRBJ2-3
CDR3 protein: CASSLEGVHTDTQYF
CDR3 DNA: TGTGCCAGCAGCCTCGAGGGGGTACACACAGATACGCAGTATTTT

D gene: TRBD2
clone size: many
V gene: TRBV7-2
J gene: TRBJ2-5
CDR3 protein: CASSLTGGRETQYF
CDR3 DNA: TGTGCCAGCAGCTTAACGGGGGGGCGGGAGACCCAGTACTTC

D gene: .
clone size: many
V gene: TRBV20-1
J gene: TRBJ1-2
CDR3 protein: CSATSGTTERGYTF
CDR3 DNA: TGCAGTGCTACCTCCGGGACCACGGAGCGTGGCTACACCTTC

D gene: TRBD1
clone size: many
V gene: TRBV9
J gene: TRBJ2-3
CDR3 protein: CASSVDRGGGTDTQYF
CDR3 DNA: TGTGCCAGCAGCGTGGACAGGGGAGGGGGCACAGATACGCAGTATTTT

D gene: .
clone size: few
V gene: TRBV4-3
J gene: TRBJ2-2
CDR3 protein: CASSQRRGHSTDTGELFF
CDR3 DNA: TGCGCCAGCAGCCAGCGGAGGGGACACAGCACAGACACCGGGGAGCTGTTTTTT

D gene: .
clone size: few
V gene: TRBV7-9
J gene: TRBJ2-1
CDR3 protein: CASSLGLGAKIYEQFF
CDR3 DNA: TGTGCCAGCAGCTTAGGGCTGGGGGCGAAAATCTATGAGCAGTTCTTC

D gene: TRBD1
clone size: few
V gene: TRBV10-3
J gene: TRBJ2-1
CDR3 protein: CAISESEGASYNEQFF
CDR3 DNA: TGTGCCATCAGTGAGTCTGAGGGGGCTTCCTACAATGAGCAGTTCTTC

D gene: .
clone size: many
V gene: TRBV19
J gene: TRBJ2-1
CDR3 protein: CASSTDLWGAYEQFF
CDR3 DNA: TGTGCCAGTAGCACAGACTTATGGGGGGCCTATGAGCAGTTCTTC

D gene: TRBD1
clone size: many
V gene: TRBV12-3/TRBV12-4
J gene: TRBJ2-5
CDR3 protein: CASSQNRGRETQYF
CDR3 DNA: TGTGCCAGCAGCCAAAACAGGGGGCGAGAGACCCAGTACTTC

D gene: TRBD1
clone size: .
V gene: TRBV11-2
J gene: TRBJ2-1
CDR3 protein: CASSQGTGGLPYNEQFF
CDR3 DNA: TGTGCCAGCAGCCAGGGTACAGGGGGCCTTCCGTACAATGAGCAGTTCTTC

D gene: TRBD1
clone size: few
V gene: TRBV6-1
J gene: TRBJ2-4
CDR3 protein: CASRTDREIVKNIQYF
CDR3 DNA: TGTGCCAGCAGAACCGACAGGGAGATTGTCAAAAACATTCAGTACTTC

D gene: .
clone size: .
V gene: TRBV3-1
J gene: TRBJ1-1
CDR3 protein: CASSQDTLISYTEAFF
CDR3 DNA: TGTGCCAGCAGCCAAGACACACTAATAAGTTACACTGAAGCTTTCTTT

D gene: .
clone size: .
V gene: TRBV6-1
J gene: TRBJ1-2
CDR3 protein: CASSELRVGYTF
CDR3 DNA: TGTGCCAGCAGTGAATTAAGGGTCGGCTACACCTTC

D gene: TRBD2
clone size: .
V gene: TRBV11-2
J gene: TRBJ2-3
CDR3 protein: CASSLDPGLSTDTQYF
CDR3 DNA: TGTGCCAGCAGCTTAGACCCGGGACTAAGCACAGATACGCAGTATTTT

D gene: .
clone size: .
V gene: TRBV29-1
J gene: TRBJ1-1
CDR3 protein: CSVGRGTENTEAFF
CDR3 DNA: TGCAGCGTTGGGAGAGGGACCGAGAACACTGAAGCTTTCTTT

D gene: .
clone size: .
V gene: TRBV12-3/TRBV12-4
J gene: TRBJ1-2
CDR3 protein: CAILTGIGYTF
CDR3 DNA: TGTGCCATCTTGACGGGGATCGGCTACACCTTC

D gene: .
clone size: many
V gene: TRBV5-1
J gene: TRBJ1-2
CDR3 protein: CASSLGAGGYGYTF
CDR3 DNA: TGCGCCAGCAGCTTGGGGGCAGGAGGCTATGGCTACACCTTC

D gene: TRBD1
clone size: few
V gene: TRBV12-3/TRBV12-4
J gene: TRBJ2-5
CDR3 protein: CASTGTGATKTQYF
CDR3 DNA: TGTGCCAGCACCGGGACAGGGGCAACGAAGACCCAGTACTTC

D gene: TRBD1
clone size: many
V gene: TRBV20-1
J gene: TRBJ2-1
CDR3 protein: CSASFSGQGDNEQFF
CDR3 DNA: TGCAGTGCTAGTTTCTCCGGACAGGGTGACAATGAGCAGTTCTTC

D gene: TRBD2
clone size: .
V gene: TRBV20-1
J gene: TRBJ2-1
CDR3 protein: CSARVTSGGTYNEQFF
CDR3 DNA: TGCAGTGCTAGAGTCACTAGCGGGGGGACTTACAATGAGCAGTTCTTC

D gene: TRBD1
clone size: many
V gene: TRBV7-2
J gene: TRBJ2-2
CDR3 protein: CASSQRQGVDTGELFF
CDR3 DNA: TGTGCCAGCAGCCAGCGACAGGGGGTGGACACCGGGGAGCTGTTTTTT

D gene: TRBD2
clone size: many
V gene: TRBV12-3/TRBV12-4
J gene: TRBJ2-3
CDR3 protein: CASSQTGLAGTDTQYF
CDR3 DNA: TGTGCCAGCAGTCAGACGGGACTAGCGGGCACAGATACGCAGTATTTT

D gene: TRBD2
clone size: .
V gene: TRBV28
J gene: TRBJ2-1
CDR3 protein: CASTGTSGGLSYNEQFF
CDR3 DNA: TGTGCCAGCACCGGGACTAGCGGGGGGTTGTCCTACAATGAGCAGTTCTTC

D gene: .
clone size: .
V gene: TRBV12-3/TRBV12-4
J gene: TRBJ1-3
CDR3 protein: CASSLGGIGNTIYF
CDR3 DNA: TGTGCCAGCAGTTTGGGGGGGATCGGAAACACCATATATTTT

D gene: .
clone size: .
V gene: TRBV6-1
J gene: TRBJ1-1
CDR3 protein: CATTPAILNTEAFF
CDR3 DNA: TGTGCCACCACCCCCGCGATCCTGAACACTGAAGCTTTCTTT

D gene: .
clone size: few
V gene: TRBV5-5
J gene: TRBJ2-1
CDR3 protein: CASSFSGATYNEQFF
CDR3 DNA: TGTGCCAGCAGCTTCTCCGGGGCTACCTACAATGAGCAGTTCTTC

D gene: TRBD2
clone size: .
V gene: TRBV7-2
J gene: TRBJ2-5
CDR3 protein: CASSLLGLAEETQYF
CDR3 DNA: TGTGCCAGCAGCTTATTGGGACTAGCAGAGGAGACCCAGTACTTC

D gene: .
clone size: few
V gene: TRBV5-1
J gene: TRBJ2-7
CDR3 protein: CASSLGGGLRAEQYF
CDR3 DNA: TGCGCCAGCAGCTTGGGTGGGGGCCTCAGGGCAGAGCAGTACTTC

D gene: .
clone size: many
V gene: TRBV11-3
J gene: TRBJ2-1
CDR3 protein: CASSLLASSYNEQFF
CDR3 DNA: TGTGCCAGCAGCTTGCTAGCTTCGTCCTACAATGAGCAGTTCTTC

D gene: TRBD1
clone size: .
V gene: TRBV7-3
J gene: TRBJ2-3
CDR3 protein: CASSLKGDSESTDTQYF
CDR3 DNA: TGTGCCAGCAGCTTGAAGGGGGACAGCGAGAGCACAGATACGCAGTATTTT

D gene: TRBD1
clone size: .
V gene: TRBV20-1
J gene: TRBJ1-1
CDR3 protein: CSARDGQGVTEAFF
CDR3 DNA: TGCAGTGCTAGAGATGGGCAGGGGGTCACTGAAGCTTTCTTT

D gene: .
clone size: .
V gene: TRBV20-1
J gene: TRBJ2-3
CDR3 protein: CSARGNRGTDTQYF
CDR3 DNA: TGCAGTGCCCGGGGAAACCGGGGCACAGATACGCAGTATTTT

D gene: TRBD2
clone size: .
V gene: TRBV7-2
J gene: TRBJ2-1
CDR3 protein: CASRSLAGVYNEQFF
CDR3 DNA: TGTGCCAGCAGGTCCCTAGCGGGGGTTTACAATGAGCAGTTCTTC

D gene: TRBD2
clone size: few
V gene: TRBV7-9
J gene: TRBJ2-5
CDR3 protein: CAVRSGDQETQYF
CDR3 DNA: TGTGCCGTCCGTAGCGGGGATCAAGAGACCCAGTACTTC

D gene: .
clone size: many
V gene: TRBV6-5
J gene: TRBJ2-1
CDR3 protein: CASSYLGSRNEQFF
CDR3 DNA: TGTGCCAGCAGTTACCTGGGTAGCAGAAATGAGCAGTTCTTC

D gene: .
clone size: .
V gene: TRBV20-1
J gene: TRBJ2-5
CDR3 protein: CSARVPGRLQETQYF
CDR3 DNA: TGCAGTGCTAGAGTTCCAGGACGGCTACAAGAGACCCAGTACTTC

D gene: .
clone size: few
V gene: TRBV6-5
J gene: TRBJ2-1
CDR3 protein: CASSYDQGLYNEQFF
CDR3 DNA: TGTGCCAGCAGTTACGACCAAGGGCTGTACAATGAGCAGTTCTTC

D gene: TRBD1
clone size: many
V gene: TRBV10-3
J gene: TRBJ1-1
CDR3 protein: CAISESDREAFF
CDR3 DNA: TGTGCCATCAGTGAGTCGGACAGGGAAGCTTTCTTT

D gene: .
clone size: many
V gene: TRBV20-1
J gene: TRBJ2-3
CDR3 protein: CSASSRFLTDTQYF
CDR3 DNA: TGCAGTGCTAGCTCACGGTTCCTCACAGATACGCAGTATTTT

D gene: TRBD1
clone size: .
V gene: TRBV11-2
J gene: TRBJ1-1
CDR3 protein: CASSPHLGQANGNTEAFF
CDR3 DNA: TGTGCCAGCAGCCCACACCTCGGACAGGCAAACGGGAACACTGAAGCTTTCTTT

D gene: TRBD2
clone size: .
V gene: TRBV5-1
J gene: TRBJ2-3
CDR3 protein: CASSFGLAGSQLLQYF
CDR3 DNA: TGCGCCAGCAGCTTTGGACTAGCGGGGTCCCAGTTGTTGCAGTATTTT

D gene: .
clone size: .
V gene: TRBV7-9
J gene: TRBJ2-5
CDR3 protein: CASSFSREGETQYF
CDR3 DNA: TGTGCCAGCAGCTTTTCTAGGGAAGGAGAGACCCAGTACTTC

D gene: TRBD1
clone size: few
V gene: TRBV5-6
J gene: TRBJ2-7
CDR3 protein: CASSIRPGGGYEQYF
CDR3 DNA: TGTGCCAGCAGCATTCGGCCAGGGGGCGGCTACGAGCAGTACTTC

D gene: TRBD1
clone size: few
V gene: TRBV5-1
J gene: TRBJ2-1
CDR3 protein: CASSRSPGTGLYNEQFF
CDR3 DNA: TGCGCCAGCAGCCGAAGTCCCGGGACAGGCCTCTACAATGAGCAGTTCTTC

D gene: .
clone size: many
V gene: TRBV20-1
J gene: TRBJ2-3
CDR3 protein: CSLKMGSTVGTDTQYF
CDR3 DNA: TGCAGTCTAAAGATGGGGTCGACCGTGGGCACAGATACGCAGTATTTT

D gene: .
clone size: .
V gene: TRBV18
J gene: TRBJ1-1
CDR3 protein: CASSPRAGSNTEAFF
CDR3 DNA: TGTGCCAGCTCACCACGGGCGGGCTCGAACACTGAAGCTTTCTTT